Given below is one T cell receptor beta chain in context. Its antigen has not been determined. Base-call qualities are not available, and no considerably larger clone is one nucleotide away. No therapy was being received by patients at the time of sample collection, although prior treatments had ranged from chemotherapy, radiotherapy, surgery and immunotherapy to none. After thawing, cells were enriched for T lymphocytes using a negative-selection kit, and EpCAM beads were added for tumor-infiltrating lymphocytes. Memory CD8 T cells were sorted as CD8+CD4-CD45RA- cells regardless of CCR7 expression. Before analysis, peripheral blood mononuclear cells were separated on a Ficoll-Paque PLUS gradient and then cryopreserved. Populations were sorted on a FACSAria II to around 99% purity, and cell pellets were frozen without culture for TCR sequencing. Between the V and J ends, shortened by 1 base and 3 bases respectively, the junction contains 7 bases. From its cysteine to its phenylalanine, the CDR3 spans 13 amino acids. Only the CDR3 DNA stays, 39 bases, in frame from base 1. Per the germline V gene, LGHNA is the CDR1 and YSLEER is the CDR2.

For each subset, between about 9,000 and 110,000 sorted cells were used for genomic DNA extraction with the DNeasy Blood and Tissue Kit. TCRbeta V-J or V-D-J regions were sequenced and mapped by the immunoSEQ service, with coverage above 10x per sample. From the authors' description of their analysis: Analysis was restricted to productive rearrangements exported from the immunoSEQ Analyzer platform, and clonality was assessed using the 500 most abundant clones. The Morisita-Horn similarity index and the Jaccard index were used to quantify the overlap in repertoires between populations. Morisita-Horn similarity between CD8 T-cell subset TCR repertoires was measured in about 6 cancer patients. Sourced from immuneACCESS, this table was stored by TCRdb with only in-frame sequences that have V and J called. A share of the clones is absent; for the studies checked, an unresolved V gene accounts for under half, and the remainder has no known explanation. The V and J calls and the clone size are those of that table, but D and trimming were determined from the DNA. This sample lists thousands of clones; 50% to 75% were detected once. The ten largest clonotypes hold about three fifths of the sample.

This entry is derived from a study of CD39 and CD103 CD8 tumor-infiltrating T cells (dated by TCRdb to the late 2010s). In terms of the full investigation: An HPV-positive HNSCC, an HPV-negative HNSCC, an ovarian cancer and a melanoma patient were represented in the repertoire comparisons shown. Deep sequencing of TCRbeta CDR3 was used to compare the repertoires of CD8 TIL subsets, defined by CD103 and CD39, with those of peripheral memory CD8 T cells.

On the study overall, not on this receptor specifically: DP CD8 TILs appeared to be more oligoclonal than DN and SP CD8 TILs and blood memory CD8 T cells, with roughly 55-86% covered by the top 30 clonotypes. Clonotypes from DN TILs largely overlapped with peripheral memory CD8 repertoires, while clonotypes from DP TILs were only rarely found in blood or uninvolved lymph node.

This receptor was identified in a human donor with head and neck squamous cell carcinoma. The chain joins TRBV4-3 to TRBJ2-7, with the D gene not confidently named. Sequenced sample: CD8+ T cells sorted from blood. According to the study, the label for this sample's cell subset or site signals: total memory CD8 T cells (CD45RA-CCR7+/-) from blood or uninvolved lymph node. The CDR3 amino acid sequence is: CASSQGTLYEQYF. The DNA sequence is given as TGCGCCAGCAGCCAAGGGACCCTCTACGAGCAGTACTTC.